This TCR beta chain is from a study of blood T cell repertoires in COVID-19. Overall study: The samples span acute and convalescent COVID-19 from the United States, Italy and Spain. Nucleic acid was either cDNA or gDNA, and it came from T cells, B-cell-depleted T cells, or PBMCs.

The CDR3 covers 13 residues. V dropped 6 bases and J dropped 1 base, with 9 bases sitting between them. CDR1 is MDHEN and CDR2 is SYDVKM in the germline V gene. Original methodology: Reference gene primer amplification gave estimated nucleated cell counts. Method: immunoSEQ multiplex PCR; TCRdb's copy keeps in-frame clones and lacks some. That table is the source of V, J and clone size, and D and trimming were worked out from the DNA. The sample yields about 100,000 clones, 75% to 90% seen once. The V gene is TRBV28, the J gene TRBJ2-5, with D perhaps TRBD2 (5 bases). This clonotype was sampled from a woman aged 70-85 years with active or convalescent COVID-19. What was sequenced was peripheral blood. CDR3: CASSPGIQETQYF. Written as DNA, the CDR3 is TGTGCCAGCAGCCCGGGAATCCAAGAGACCCAGTACTTC.